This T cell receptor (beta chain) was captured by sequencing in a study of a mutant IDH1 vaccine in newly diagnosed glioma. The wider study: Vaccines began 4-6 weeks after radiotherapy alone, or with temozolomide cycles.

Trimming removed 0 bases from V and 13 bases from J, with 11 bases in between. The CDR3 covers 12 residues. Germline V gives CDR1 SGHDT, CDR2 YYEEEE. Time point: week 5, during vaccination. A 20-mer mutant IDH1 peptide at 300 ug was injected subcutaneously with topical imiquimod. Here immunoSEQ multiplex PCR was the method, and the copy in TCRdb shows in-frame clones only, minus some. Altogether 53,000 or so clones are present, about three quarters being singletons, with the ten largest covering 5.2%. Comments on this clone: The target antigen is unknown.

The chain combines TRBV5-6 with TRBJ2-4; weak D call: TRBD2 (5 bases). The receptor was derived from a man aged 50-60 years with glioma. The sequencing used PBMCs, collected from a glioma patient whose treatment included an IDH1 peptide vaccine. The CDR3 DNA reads TGTGCCAGCAGCTTGGGGTGGGGAGAACAGTACTTC. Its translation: CASSLGWGEQYF. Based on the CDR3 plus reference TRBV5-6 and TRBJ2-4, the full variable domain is DAGVTQSPTHLIKTRGQQVTLRCSPKSGHDTVSWYQQALGQGPQFIFQYYEEEERQRGNFPDRFSGHQFPNYSSELNVNALLLGDSALYLCASSLGWGEQYFGAGTRLSVL.